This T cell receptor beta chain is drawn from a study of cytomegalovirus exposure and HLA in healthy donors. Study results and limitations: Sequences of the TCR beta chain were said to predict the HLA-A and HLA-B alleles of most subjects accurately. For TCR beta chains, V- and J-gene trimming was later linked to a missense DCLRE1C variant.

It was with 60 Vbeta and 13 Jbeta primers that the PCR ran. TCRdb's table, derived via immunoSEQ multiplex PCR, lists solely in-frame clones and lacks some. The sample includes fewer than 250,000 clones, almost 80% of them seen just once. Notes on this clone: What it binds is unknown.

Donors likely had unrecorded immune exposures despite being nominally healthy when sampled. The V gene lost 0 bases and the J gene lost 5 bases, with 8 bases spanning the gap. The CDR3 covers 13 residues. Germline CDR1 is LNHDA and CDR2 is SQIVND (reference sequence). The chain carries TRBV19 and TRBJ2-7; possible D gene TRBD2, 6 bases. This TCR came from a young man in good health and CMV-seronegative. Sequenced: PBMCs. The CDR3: CASSIDGSNEQYF. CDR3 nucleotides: TGTGCCAGTAGTATAGACGGGAGTAACGAGCAGTACTTC.